The entry that follows covers one T cell receptor beta chain sequence. Authors' methods: ImmunoSEQ supplied junction-only sequences lacking quality scores, so filtering was different. Assay used: immunoSEQ multiplex PCR; TCRdb lists only in-frame clones, some missing. V, J and clone size reflect that table, while D and trimming were determined from the DNA. The repertoire includes roughly 2.5 million clones, over 85% of them detected once, and around 0.14% sits in the top ten. V was clipped by 6 bases and J by 1 base; unmatched bases: 9. The length of the CDR3 is 16 residues. CDR1 and CDR2 from the germline V gene are SGHTA and FQGTGA. This sample stems from a study of shared clonotypes between healthy human individuals.

The sequence came from a man between 18 and 35 years old in good health. The rearrangement joins TRBV7-3 to TRBJ2-1; 7 positions match TRBD2. Sequencing was performed on naive CD4+ T cells sorted from blood. Subset given: CD45RA+ positively selected. The CDR3 nucleotides are TGTGCCAGCAGTCTAAGAGCGGGGAAATCCTACAATGAGCAGTTCTTC. Amino acids: CASSLRAGKSYNEQFF.